One and the same sample provided the 6 T cell receptor beta chains below, sequenced in a study of cytotoxic CD8 clonotypes in ibrutinib-treated CLL. Profiling relied on immunoSEQ multiplex PCR, and the TCRdb table lists in-frame clones only, not all of them. Among approximately 350,000 clones listed, over 55% were seen once. Sequenced here: PBMCs, sampled after 36 months of ibrutinib treatment. The receptors originated from a human donor with chronic lymphocytic leukemia.

The V and J genes are TRBV2 and TRBJ2-3; perhaps TRBD1 as D (10 bases). CDR1 and CDR2 from the germline V gene are SNHLY and FYNNEI. The V end lost 10 bases, the J end lost 1 base, and 24 bases lay between the germline ends. The CDR3 contains 17 residues. The CDR3 sequence: CAIKGLAGTGGTDTQYF. The CDR3 DNA follows: TGTGCCATAAAAGGGCTAGCGGGGACAGGGGGCACAGATACGCAGTATTTT.

The rearrangement links TRBV7-2 to TRBJ1-6; no reliable D call. Germline V gene data show CDR1 as SGHTA and CDR2 as FQGNSA. Trimming left V 2 bases short and J 4 bases short, with 6 bases between. The CDR3 totals 14 residues. In DNA, the CDR3 is TGTGCCAGCAGCTTACAGGATTATAATTCACCCCTCCACTTT. Translated: CASSLQDYNSPLHF.

The V call is TRBV10-3, the J call TRBJ2-1; 8 nucleotides align to TRBD1. This CDR3 comprises 15 residues. Trimming cost V 7 bases and J 7 bases; bases outside gene matches: 12. Germline CDR1 reads ENHRY; CDR2 reads SYGVKD. DNA of the CDR3: TGTGCCATCACTCGGGACAGGTGGTCGGGGAATGAGCAGTTCTTC. It specifies CAITRDRWSGNEQFF.

V and J are TRBV29-1 and TRBJ2-7, with TRBD1 identical over 7 bases. The CDR3 has 18 residues. V gave up 5 bases and J gave up 2 bases; unmatched junction bases: 21. The germline V gene has CDR1 SQVTM and CDR2 ANQGSEA. The CDR3 DNA is TGCAGCGTTCGACAGGGATTAACCCCCCGGGACGGGGCCTACGAGCAGTACTTC. This gives the protein CSVRQGLTPRDGAYEQYF.

The rearrangement joins TRBV18 to TRBJ2-6, with D unresolved. Germline values: CDR1 KGHSH, CDR2 LQKENI. V gave up 3 bases and J gave up 11 bases, with 17 bases separating them. The CDR3 length is 15 residues. CDR3 region: CASSPFDFPSDVLTF. The CDR3 coding sequence is TGTGCCAGCTCACCGTTCGACTTCCCGTCGGACGTCCTGACTTTC. Together with reference TRBV18 and TRBJ2-6, the CDR3 gives the full variable domain: NAGVMQNPRHLVRRRGQEARLRCSPMKGHSHVYWYRQLPEEGLKFMVYLQKENIIDESGMPKERFSAEFPKEGPSILRIQQVVRGDSAAYFCASSPFDFPSDVLTFGAGSRLTVL.

The V call is TRBV7-2, the J call TRBJ1-5; D is uncertain. CDR1 is SGHTA, CDR2 FQGNSA, per germline. The V end was cut by 0 bases, the J end by 4 bases, with 4 bases between. The CDR3 runs 13 residues. DNA for the CDR3: TGTGCCAGCAGCTTAGCGCAGAATCAGCCCCAGCATTTT. Translated, it gives CASSLAQNQPQHF.